This record covers a single TCR beta chain. It has no known antigen specificity. There are no base qualities to consult, and no much larger clone falls within one base. Other DNA sequences in this specimen translate into the identical CDR3. Trimming at the junction amounts to 6 bases on V and 4 bases on J, and the germline ends lie 8 bases apart. In the germline V gene, CDR1 corresponds to SGHTA and CDR2 to FQGTGA. The CDR3 covers 12 residues, taking in both the cysteine and the phenylalanine. Only the CDR3 DNA is retained, 36 bases long and in frame from the first base. Using the deep immunoSEQ assay, multiplex PCR amplified TCR CDR3 regions from genomic DNA. Extracted genomic DNA from each cell subset was spread evenly across all wells of several immunoSEQ 96-well plates, with each plate serving as a replicate. For sorted subsets, approximately 190 ng of genomic DNA, equivalent to 25,000 to 30,000 T cell genomes, went into each replicate PCR. The purified libraries were quantified using a Qubit 3.0 fluorometer, sized with a Bioanalyzer 2100, and then quantified again using the KAPA Library Quantification kit. Every immunoSEQ 96-well plate was sequenced on a separate single-read 150-cycle Illumina NextSeq 550 flow cell. Per the source publication's procedure: The immunoSEQ output contained only junctional sequences without quality scores, so filtering could not match that applied to full-length reads. Sequences were annotated with PyIR, a Python wrapper for IgBLAST v1.9, and V/J genes and CDR3 were assigned using IMGT germline references. Reads with weak V/J assignments (E-value above 1e-6), missing CDR3, stop codons, out-of-frame junctions, or ambiguous translated residues were removed. V3J clonotypes were defined as sequences sharing an identical inferred V gene, J gene, and CDR3 amino acid sequence. Percentage overlap between repertoires was computed as shared unique clonotypes divided by the size of the smaller repertoire. RTK rarefaction, the Chao1 estimator, and Recon v2.1 estimates of unobserved clonotypes were used to assess repertoire richness. OLGA was used to compute generation probabilities for all TCRbeta clonotypes that the gDNA method yielded from a handful of donors. TCRdb carries this immuneACCESS record with in-frame sequences only. Its versions omit some clonotypes, under half of them owing to an unresolved V gene in the studies checked, with the rest unexplained. V, J and clone size are those of that table, while D and trimming were read from the DNA. The sample data list about 2.3 million clones, and around 93% of these were observed just once. The biggest ten clones account for roughly 0.34% of the sample.

The donors were healthy, HIV-negative adults with no recently reported acute infections or vaccinations. Every donor was a Caucasian adult living in Nashville, Tennessee, USA. CD4+ T cells were enriched by magnetic negative selection; naive cells were then positively selected on CD45RA, and the negative fraction formed the memory subset. After blood collection by leukapheresis, PBMCs were isolated using Ficoll-Histopaque density gradient centrifugation and then cryopreserved in the vapor phase of liquid nitrogen. Analytical flow cytometry was used to check the purity and quantity of every magnetically sorted T cell population. Genomic DNA was isolated from every sorted fraction and measured by UV absorbance on a Nanodrop 2000c. These data come from a study of shared clonotypes between healthy human individuals (dated by TCRdb to the early 2020s). With regard to the full study: Three men and a couple of women, aged 18 to 49 years, made up the cohort. Libraries were prepared and TCR repertoires were sequenced by different laboratories using diverse techniques, in order to increase sequencing depth and limit assay-specific biases. The study deeply sequenced blood TCR repertoires of several healthy adults to estimate repertoire size and the extent of clonotype sharing between individuals. Each donor's leukapheresis produced roughly between roughly 0.94 and 9.5 billion PBMCs. For each donor, three plates each were used for CD4 naive and CD4 memory, two plates were used for CD8 naive, and one plate was used for CD8 memory.

Study-wide conclusions, independent of this receptor: When a few donors were compared, the shared fraction of clonotypes was about 5% for naive CD4, 3.5% to 4% for naive CD8, roughly 2.3% for memory CD4, and 0.4% for memory CD8. Only blood was sampled, and tissue TCR repertoires likely differ from those in blood. The genetic and exposure-history diversity represented was limited by the small number of donors. Higher generation probabilities were observed for clonotypes shared by all four sorted-subset donors than for non-shared clonotypes. Pairwise subsampling indicated that sequencing depth was expected to affect the degree of clonotype sharing among donors. Even with the large sequencing depth, rarefaction of the sorted-subset datasets indicated that sequencing was incomplete. Larger estimated clonotype richness was generally found for naive subsets than for memory subsets.

The sample consisted of naive CD4+ T cells from PBMCs. The label giving this sample's cell subset or site can be read as: CD45RA+ positively selected. This sequence originates from a man between 18 and 29 years old in good health. Some clones in this sample may be carry-over from other donors' samples. The chain is assembled from TRBV7-3 and TRBJ2-3; the D gene cannot be named for sure. The bases read TGTGCCAGCAGTTTGAGAGCAGATACGCAGTATTTT. Protein translation: CASSLRADTQYF. The CDR3 plus the reference TRBV7-3 and TRBJ2-3 genes for the other parts give the full variable domain: GAGVSQTPSNKVTEKGKYVELRCDPISGHTALYWYRQSLGQGPEFLIYFQGTGAADDSGLPNDRFFAVRPEGSVSTLKIQRTERGDSAVYLCASSLRADTQYFGPGTRLTVL.